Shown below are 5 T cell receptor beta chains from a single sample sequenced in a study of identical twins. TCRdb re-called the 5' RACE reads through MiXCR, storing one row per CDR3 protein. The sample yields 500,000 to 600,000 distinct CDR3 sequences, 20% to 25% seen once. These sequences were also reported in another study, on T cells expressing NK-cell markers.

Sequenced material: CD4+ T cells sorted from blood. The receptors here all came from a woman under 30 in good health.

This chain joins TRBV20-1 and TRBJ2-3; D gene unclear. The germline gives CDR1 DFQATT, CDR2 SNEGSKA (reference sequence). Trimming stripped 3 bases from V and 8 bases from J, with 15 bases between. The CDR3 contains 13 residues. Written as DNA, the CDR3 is TGCAGTGCTAGGCGGTACTTAATAAGTACGCAGTATTTT. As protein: CSARRYLISTQYF.

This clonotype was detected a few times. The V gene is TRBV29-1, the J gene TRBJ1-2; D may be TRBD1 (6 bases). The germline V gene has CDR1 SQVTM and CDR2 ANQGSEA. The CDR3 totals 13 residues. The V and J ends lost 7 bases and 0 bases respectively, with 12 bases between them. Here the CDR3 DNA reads TGCAGCGGCGGGGGGGGGCCTAACTATGGCTACACCTTC. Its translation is CSGGGGPNYGYTF. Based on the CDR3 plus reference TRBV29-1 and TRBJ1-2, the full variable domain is SAVISQKPSRDICQRGTSLTIQCQVDSQVTMMFWYRQQPGQSLTLIATANQGSEATYESGFVIDKFPISRPNLTFSTLTVSNMSPEDSSIYLCSGGGGPNYGYTFGSGTRLTVV.

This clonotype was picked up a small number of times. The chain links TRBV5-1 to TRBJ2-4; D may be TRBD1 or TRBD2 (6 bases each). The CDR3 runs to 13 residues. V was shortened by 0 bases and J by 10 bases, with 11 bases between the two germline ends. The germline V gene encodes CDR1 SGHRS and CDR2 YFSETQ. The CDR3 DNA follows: TGCGCCAGCAGCTTGGCGGGGGCGGGAATTCAGTACTTC. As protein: CASSLAGAGIQYF.

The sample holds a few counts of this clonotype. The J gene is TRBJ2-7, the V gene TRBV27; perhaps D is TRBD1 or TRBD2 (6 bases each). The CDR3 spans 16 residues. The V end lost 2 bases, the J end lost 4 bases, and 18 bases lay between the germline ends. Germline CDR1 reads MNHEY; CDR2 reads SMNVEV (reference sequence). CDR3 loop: CASSLIAPRGGYEQYF. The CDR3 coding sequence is TGTGCCAGCAGTTTAATCGCCCCCAGGGGAGGATACGAGCAGTACTTC.

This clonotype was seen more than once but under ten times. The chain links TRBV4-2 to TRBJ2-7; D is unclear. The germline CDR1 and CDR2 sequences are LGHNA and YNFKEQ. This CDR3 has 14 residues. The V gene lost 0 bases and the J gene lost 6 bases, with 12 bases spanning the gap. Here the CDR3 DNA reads TGTGCCAGCAGCCAAGACAGGCCCAGCGTCGAGCAGTACTTC. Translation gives CASSQDRPSVEQYF.